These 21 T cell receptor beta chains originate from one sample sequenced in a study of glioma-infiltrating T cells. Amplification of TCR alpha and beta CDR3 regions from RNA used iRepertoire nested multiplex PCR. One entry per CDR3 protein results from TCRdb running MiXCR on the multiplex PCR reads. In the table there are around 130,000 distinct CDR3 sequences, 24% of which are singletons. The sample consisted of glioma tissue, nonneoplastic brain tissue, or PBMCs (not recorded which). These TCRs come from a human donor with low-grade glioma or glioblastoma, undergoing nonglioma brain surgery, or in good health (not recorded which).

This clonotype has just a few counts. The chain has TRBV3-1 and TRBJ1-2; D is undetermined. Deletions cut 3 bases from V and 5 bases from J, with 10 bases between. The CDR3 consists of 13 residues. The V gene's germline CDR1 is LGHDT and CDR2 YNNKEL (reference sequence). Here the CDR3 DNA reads TGTGCCAGCAGCCATACGCCGAGGTATGGCTACACCTTC. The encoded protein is CASSHTPRYGYTF.

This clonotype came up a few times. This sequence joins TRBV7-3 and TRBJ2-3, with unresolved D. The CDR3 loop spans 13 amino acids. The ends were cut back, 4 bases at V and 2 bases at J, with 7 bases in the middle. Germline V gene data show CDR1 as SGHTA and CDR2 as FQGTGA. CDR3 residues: CASSSLLTDTQYF. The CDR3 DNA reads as TGTGCCAGCAGCTCCCTTCTCACAGATACGCAGTATTTT.

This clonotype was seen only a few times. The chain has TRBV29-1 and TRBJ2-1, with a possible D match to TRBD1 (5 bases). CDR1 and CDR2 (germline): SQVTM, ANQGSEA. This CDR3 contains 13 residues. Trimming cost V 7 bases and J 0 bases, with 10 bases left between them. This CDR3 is CSAQGYSYNEQFF. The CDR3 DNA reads TGCAGCGCTCAGGGTTACTCCTACAATGAGCAGTTCTTC.

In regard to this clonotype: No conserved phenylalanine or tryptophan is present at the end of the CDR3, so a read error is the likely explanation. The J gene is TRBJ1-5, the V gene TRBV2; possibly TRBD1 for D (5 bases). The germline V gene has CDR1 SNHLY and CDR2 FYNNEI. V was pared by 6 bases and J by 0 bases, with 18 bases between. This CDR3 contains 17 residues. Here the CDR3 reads CASSDLRGGVSNQPQHS. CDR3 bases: TGTGCCAGCAGCGATTTAAGGGGTGGGGTTAGCAATCAGCCCCAGCATTCT.

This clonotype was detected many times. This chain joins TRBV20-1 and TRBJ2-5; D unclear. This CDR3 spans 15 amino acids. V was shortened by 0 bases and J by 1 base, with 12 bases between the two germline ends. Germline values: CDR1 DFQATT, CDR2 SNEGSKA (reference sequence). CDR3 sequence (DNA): TGCAGTGCTAGAGATCCCCGGACGTCCCAAGAGACCCAGTACTTC. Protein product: CSARDPRTSQETQYF.

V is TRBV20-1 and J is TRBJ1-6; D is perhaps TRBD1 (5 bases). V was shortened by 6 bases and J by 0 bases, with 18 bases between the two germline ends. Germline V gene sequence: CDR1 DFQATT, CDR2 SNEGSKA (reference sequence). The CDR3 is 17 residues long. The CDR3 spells CSAPSGTPSSYNSPLHF. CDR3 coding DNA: TGCAGTGCCCCATCCGGGACCCCGAGCTCCTATAATTCACCCCTCCACTTT.

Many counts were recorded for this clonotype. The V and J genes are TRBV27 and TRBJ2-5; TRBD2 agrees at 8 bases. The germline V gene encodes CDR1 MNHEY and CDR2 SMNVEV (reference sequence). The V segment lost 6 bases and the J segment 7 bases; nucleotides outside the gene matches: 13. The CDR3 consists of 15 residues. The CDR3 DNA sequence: TGTGCCAGCAGGCCTCGGGGACTAGGCGGTGCGACCCAGTACTTC. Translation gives CASRPRGLGGATQYF.

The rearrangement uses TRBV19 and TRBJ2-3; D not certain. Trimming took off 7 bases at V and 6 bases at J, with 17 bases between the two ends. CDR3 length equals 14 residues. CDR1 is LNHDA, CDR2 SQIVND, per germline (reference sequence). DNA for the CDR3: TGTGCCAGTAAGTCAGGACGGGCCGCGGATACGCAGTATTTT. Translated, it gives CASKSGRAADTQYF.

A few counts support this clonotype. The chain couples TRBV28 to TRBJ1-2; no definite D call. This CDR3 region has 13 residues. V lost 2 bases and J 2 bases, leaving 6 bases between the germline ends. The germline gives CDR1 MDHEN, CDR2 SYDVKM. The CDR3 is CASSLRPNYGYTF. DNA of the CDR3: TGTGCCAGCAGTTTAAGGCCGAACTATGGCTACACCTTC.

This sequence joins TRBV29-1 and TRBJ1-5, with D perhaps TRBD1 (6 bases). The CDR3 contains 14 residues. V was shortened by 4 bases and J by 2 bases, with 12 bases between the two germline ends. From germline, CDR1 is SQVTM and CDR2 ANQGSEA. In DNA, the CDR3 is TGCAGCGTTGGGTGGGGGGGGCGCAATCAGCCCCAGCATTTT. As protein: CSVGWGGRNQPQHF.

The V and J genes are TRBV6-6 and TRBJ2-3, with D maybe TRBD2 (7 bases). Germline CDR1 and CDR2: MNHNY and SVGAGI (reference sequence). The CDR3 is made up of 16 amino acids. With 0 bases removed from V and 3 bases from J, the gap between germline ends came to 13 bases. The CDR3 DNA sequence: TGTGCCAGCAGTTACTCAGGGGGGGCGAGGACAGATACGCAGTATTTT. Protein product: CASSYSGGARTDTQYF.

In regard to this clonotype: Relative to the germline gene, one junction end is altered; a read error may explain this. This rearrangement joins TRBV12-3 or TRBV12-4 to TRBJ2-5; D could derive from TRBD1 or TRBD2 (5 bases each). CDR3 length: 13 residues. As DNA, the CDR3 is TGTGCCAGCAGAATTGAGGGGATGGAGACCCTGTACTTC. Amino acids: CASRIEGMETLYF.

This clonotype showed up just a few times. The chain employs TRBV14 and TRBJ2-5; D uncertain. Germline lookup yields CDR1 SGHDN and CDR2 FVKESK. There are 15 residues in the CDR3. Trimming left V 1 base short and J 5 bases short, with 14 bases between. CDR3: CASSQALPRKETQYF. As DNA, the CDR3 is TGTGCCAGCAGCCAAGCACTCCCAAGGAAGGAGACCCAGTACTTC.

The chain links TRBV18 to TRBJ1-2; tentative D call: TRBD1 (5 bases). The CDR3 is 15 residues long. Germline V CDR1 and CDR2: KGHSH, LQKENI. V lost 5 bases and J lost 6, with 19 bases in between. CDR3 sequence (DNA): TGTGCCAGCTCATCCACTGTAGGCGGAGGGGATGGCTACACCTTC. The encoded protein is CASSSTVGGGDGYTF.

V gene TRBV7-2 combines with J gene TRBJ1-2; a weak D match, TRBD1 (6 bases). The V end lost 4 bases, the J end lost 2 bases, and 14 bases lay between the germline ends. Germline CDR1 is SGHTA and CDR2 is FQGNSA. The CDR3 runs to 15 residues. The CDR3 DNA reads TGTGCCAGCAGCTCCGCCAGGGACATAAACTATGGCTACACCTTC. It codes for CASSSARDINYGYTF.

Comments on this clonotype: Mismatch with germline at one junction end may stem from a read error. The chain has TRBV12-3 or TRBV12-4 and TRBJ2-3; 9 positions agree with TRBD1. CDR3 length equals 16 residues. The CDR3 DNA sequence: TGTGCCAGCAGTTTAGTAACAGGGGGCCTCACAGATACGAAGTATTTT. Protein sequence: CASSLVTGGLTDTKYF.

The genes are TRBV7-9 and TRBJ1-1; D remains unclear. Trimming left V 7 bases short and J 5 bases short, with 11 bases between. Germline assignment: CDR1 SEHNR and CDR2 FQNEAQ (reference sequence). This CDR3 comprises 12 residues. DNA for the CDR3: TGTGCCAGCACCGGGCTTAGGACTGAAGCTTTCTTT. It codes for CASTGLRTEAFF.

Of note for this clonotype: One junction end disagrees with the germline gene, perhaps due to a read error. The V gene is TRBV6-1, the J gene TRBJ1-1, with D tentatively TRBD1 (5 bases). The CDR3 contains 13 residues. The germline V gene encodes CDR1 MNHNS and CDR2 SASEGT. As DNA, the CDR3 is TGCGCCAGCAGTGAGATGGGGGACACTGAAGCTTTCTTT. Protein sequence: CASSEMGDTEAFF.

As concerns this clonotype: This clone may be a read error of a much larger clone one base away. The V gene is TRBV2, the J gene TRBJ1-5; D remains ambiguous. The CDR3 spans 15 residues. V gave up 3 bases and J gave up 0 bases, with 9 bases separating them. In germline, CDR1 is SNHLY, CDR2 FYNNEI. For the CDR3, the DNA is TGTGCCAGCAGTGACTTGGTGTATAGCAATCAGCCCCAGCATTTT. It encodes CASSDLVYSNQPQHF.

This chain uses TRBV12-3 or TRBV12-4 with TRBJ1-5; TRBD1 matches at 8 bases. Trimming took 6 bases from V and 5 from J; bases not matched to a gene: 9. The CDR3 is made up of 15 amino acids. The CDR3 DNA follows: TGTGCCAGCAGCCTAGACAGGGGAGTGGATCAGCCCCAGCATTTT. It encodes CASSLDRGVDQPQHF.

CDR3 DNA sequence: TGCAGTGCTGGCGGACAGGGGGCGTCCGGGGCCAACGTCCTGACTTTC. This translates into CSAGGQGASGANVLTF. The J gene is TRBJ2-6, the V gene TRBV20-1; 11 bases line up with TRBD1. With 5 bases clipped from V and 4 bases from J, the junction kept 7 bases outside the gene matches. The CDR3 sequence is 16 residues long. CDR1 and CDR2 (germline): DFQATT, SNEGSKA (reference sequence).